This T cell receptor beta chain comes out of a study of shared clonotypes between healthy human individuals (dated by TCRdb to about 2020). In the study overall: The cohort comprised two women and a few men aged 18 to 49 years. The study deeply sequenced blood TCR repertoires of five healthy adults to estimate repertoire size and the extent of clonotype sharing between individuals. Different laboratories and diverse techniques were used to prepare libraries and sequence TCR repertoires, to increase sequencing depth and limit assay-specific biases. Leukapheresis yielded between about 0.8 and 9.5 billion PBMCs per donor. For each donor, three plates each were used for CD4 naive and CD4 memory, two plates were used for CD8 naive, and one plate was used for CD8 memory. Paper-wide results and their limitations: Based on pairwise subsampling, the degree of clonotype sharing among donors was expected to be affected by sequencing depth. Larger estimated clonotype richness was generally found for naive subsets than for memory subsets. When a few donors were compared, the shared fraction of clonotypes was 5% to 6.5% for naive CD4, roughly 3.4% for naive CD8, 2% to 2.5% for memory CD4, and under 0.5% for memory CD8. Sampling was restricted to blood, and TCR repertoires in tissue are likely to differ from TCR repertoires in blood. Compared with non-shared clonotypes, clonotypes shared by all four sorted-subset donors had higher generation probabilities. Because the study included a small number of donors, the genetic and exposure-history diversity represented was limited. Even with the large sequencing depth, rarefaction of the sorted-subset datasets indicated that sequencing was incomplete.

Sequences DFQATT (CDR1) and SNEGSKA (CDR2) are obtained from the germline V gene (reference sequence). The cysteine opens and the phenylalanine closes a CDR3 of 11 amino acids. Kept here is only the CDR3 DNA, which spans 33 bases and is read in frame from base 1. TCR CDR3 regions were amplified from genomic DNA by multiplex PCR using the deep immunoSEQ assay. For each cell subset, the extracted genomic DNA was distributed evenly across all wells of several immunoSEQ 96-well plates, and each plate served as one replicate. For sorted subsets, around 200 ng genomic DNA, equal to tens of thousands of T cell genomes, was loaded into each replicate PCR. Purified libraries were quantified with a Qubit 3.0 fluorometer, sized on a Bioanalyzer 2100, and re-quantified with the KAPA Library Quantification kit. Every immunoSEQ 96-well plate was sequenced on a separate single-read 150-cycle Illumina NextSeq 550 flow cell. The source study handled its data this way. The immunoSEQ output contained only junctional sequences without quality scores, so filtering could not match that applied to full-length reads. Sequences were annotated with PyIR, a Python wrapper for IgBLAST v1.9, and V/J genes and CDR3 were assigned using IMGT germline references. Reads with weak V/J assignments (E-value above 1e-6), missing CDR3, stop codons, out-of-frame junctions, or ambiguous translated residues were removed. V3J clonotypes were defined as sequences sharing an identical inferred V gene, J gene, and CDR3 amino acid sequence. Percentage overlap between repertoires was calculated by dividing the number of shared unique clonotypes by the size of the smaller repertoire. Three approaches were used to assess repertoire richness: RTK rarefaction, the Chao1 estimator, and Recon v2.1 estimates of unobserved clonotypes. For all TCRbeta clonotypes obtained by the gDNA method from several donors, generation probabilities were computed with OLGA. The table comes from immuneACCESS by way of TCRdb, which keeps in-frame sequences with V and J called. Part of the clones is missing from these tables; in studies checked, under half for an unresolved V gene and the rest for unknown reasons. V, J and clone size derive from that table, while D and trimming were established from the DNA sequence. For this sample the table gives around 1.1 million clones, of which about four fifths were detected only once. The ten largest clonotypes hold 0.55% to 0.7% of the sample.

Comment on this clone: Its antigen has not been determined. Per-base qualities were not stored, and no clone one base away is much larger.

The donors were healthy, HIV-negative adults with no recently reported acute infections or vaccinations. All donors were Caucasian adults living in Nashville, Tennessee, USA. CD4+ T cells were enriched by magnetic negative selection, after which naive cells were positively selected on CD45RA and the negative fraction was taken as the memory subset. Blood was obtained by leukapheresis, after which PBMCs were separated by Ficoll-Histopaque density gradient centrifugation and cryopreserved in liquid nitrogen vapor phase. Analytical flow cytometry was used to check the purity and quantity of every magnetically sorted T cell population. Genomic DNA was isolated from every sorted fraction and measured by UV absorbance on a Nanodrop 2000c.

Rearrangement joined TRBV20-1 to TRBJ2-2, with the D gene uncertain. This TCR came from a man younger than 30 in good health. Some clones in this sample may be carry-over from other donors' samples. Sequencing was performed on memory CD4+ T cells from PBMCs. Sample cell subset or site, as interpreted from the label and publication: CD45RA-negative fraction. The CDR3 has the sequence CSQNKAGELFF. The base sequence is TGCAGCCAAAATAAGGCCGGGGAGCTGTTTTTT.